Detailed here is one TCR beta chain. CDR1 is DFQATT and CDR2 is SNEGSKA in the germline V gene (reference sequence). The CDR3 contains 14 residues. The V end lost 1 base, the J end lost 5 bases, and 11 bases lay between the germline ends. The sample comes from a study of response to subunit inactivated influenza vaccine. TCRdb re-called the RT-PCR reads through MiXCR, storing one row per CDR3 protein. This table has around 520,000 distinct CDR3 sequences, 25% appearing once. The specimen comprised CD4+ T cells sorted from PBMCs, sampled less than 6 days after vaccination. The gene calls are TRBV20-1 and TRBJ1-4, with D possibly being TRBD1 (6 bases). This TCR derives from a man aged 45-65 years who received an inactivated influenza vaccine. CDR3 in amino acids: CSARVSGVNEKLFF. The CDR3 bases are TGCAGTGCTAGAGTATCAGGGGTGAATGAAAAACTGTTTTTT.